These 23 T cell receptor beta chains were all obtained from the same sample, sequenced in a study of T cell responses to AZD1222 COVID-19 vaccine. Clones were sequenced by immunoSEQ multiplex PCR, and TCRdb holds only the in-frame ones, with some missing. The table has under 200,000 clones, around 92% seen once. Source: peripheral blood, taken 28 days after the second AZD1222 dose. Receptors originate from an adult who received the AZD1222 COVID-19 vaccine.

The chain carries TRBV11-2 and TRBJ2-7; no definite D call. Germline CDR1 is SGHAT and CDR2 is FQNNGV. The CDR3 length is 12 residues. Trimming removed 5 bases at V and 6 bases at J, with 11 bases between. As DNA, the CDR3 is TGTGCCAGCAGCCGTAGGGCCTTCGAGCAGTACTTC. Protein product: CASSRRAFEQYF. Variable domain in full (rest from reference TRBV11-2 and TRBJ2-7): EAGVAQSPRYKIIEKRQSVAFWCNPISGHATLYWYQQILGQGPKLLIQFQNNGVVDDSQLPKDRFSAERLKGVDSTLKIQPAKLEDSAVYLCASSRRAFEQYFGPGTRLTVT.

The chain uses TRBV3-1 (or the pseudogene TRBV3-2) and TRBJ2-5; 8 nucleotides agree with TRBD2. Germline CDR1 LGHDT, CDR2 YNNKEL (reference sequence). This CDR3 has 13 amino acids. V lost 4 bases, J lost 3 bases, and 1 base stayed unmatched. This CDR3 reads CASSRSGEETQYF. The CDR3 nucleotides read TGTGCCAGCAGCCGTAGCGGGGAAGAGACCCAGTACTTC.

The CDR3 DNA reads TGTGCCAGCAGTTATATTAGGTCGACAAAGAAACTGTTTTTT. Its translation: CASSYIRSTKKLFF. The chain links TRBV28 to TRBJ1-4; D is unresolved. Germline CDR1 and CDR2: MDHEN and SYDVKM. The germline V and J ends were trimmed by 4 bases and 11 bases, with 17 bases remaining between them. The length of the CDR3 is 14 residues.

The chain has TRBV5-1 and TRBJ1-1; 7 positions match TRBD1. The CDR3 contains 18 residues. The germline V gene encodes CDR1 SGHRS and CDR2 YFSETQ. The J segment lost 1 base and the V segment lost 3 bases, leaving 15 bases of the junction unmatched. The CDR3 coding sequence is TGCGCCAGCAGCTCCACAGGGGAAGTGAGGGTCGGGAACACTGAAGCTTTCTTT. Translated, it gives CASSSTGEVRVGNTEAFF.

This clone was found a few times. In DNA, the CDR3 is TGTGCCATCAGCGACCCGGACGCTACCTACAATGAGCAGTTCTTC. Encoded protein: CAISDPDATYNEQFF. The chain employs TRBV10-3 and TRBJ2-1; D gene uncertain. The ends were cut back, 6 bases at V and 2 bases at J, with 14 bases in the middle. Germline V gene lookup returns CDR1 ENHRY and CDR2 SYGVKD. This CDR3 region has 15 residues.

The chain uses TRBV3-1 (or the pseudogene TRBV3-2) and TRBJ1-1; 8 bases map to TRBD1. V shed 2 bases, J shed 5 bases, and the junction held 7 bases outside the gene matches. This CDR3 is 15 amino acids long. Germline V gene sequence: CDR1 LGHDT, CDR2 YNNKEL (reference sequence). DNA for the CDR3: TGTGCCAGCAGCCAATCATACAGGGGGGGGACTGAAGCTTTCTTT. Its translation is CASSQSYRGGTEAFF.

This chain links TRBV10-3 with TRBJ1-2, with no clear D. The V end lost 8 bases, the J end lost 2 bases, and 15 bases lay between the germline ends. CDR3 length equals 14 residues. CDR1 ENHRY and CDR2 SYGVKD come from the germline V gene. The CDR3 region has the DNA TGTGCCATCCGCGACATCGATCCCAACTATGGCTACACCTTC. Its translation: CAIRDIDPNYGYTF.

The chain recombines TRBV7-9 with TRBJ2-1; perhaps TRBD2 as D (6 bases). Germline V gives CDR1 SEHNR, CDR2 FQNEAQ (reference sequence). V was clipped by 5 bases and J by 7 bases, with 18 bases between them. The CDR3 sequence is 15 residues long. The CDR3 is CASSASREWENEQFF. In DNA form, the CDR3 reads TGTGCCAGCAGCGCGTCCCGGGAGTGGGAGAATGAGCAGTTCTTC.

This chain joins TRBV5-1 and TRBJ1-6; unclear D gene. The CDR3 runs to 17 residues. The V end lost 9 bases, the J end lost 7 bases, and 26 bases lay between the germline ends. The V gene's germline CDR1 is SGHRS and CDR2 YFSETQ. The CDR3 region has the DNA TGCGCCATTAAGCTAGATCCGGGCCCCAAGCGGAATTCACCCCTCCACTTT. This gives the protein CAIKLDPGPKRNSPLHF.

The genes are TRBV19 and TRBJ1-2, with D possibly matching TRBD1 (5 bases). V dropped 3 bases and J dropped 4 bases, with 18 bases sitting between them. The germline V gene has CDR1 LNHDA and CDR2 SQIVND (reference sequence). The CDR3 consists of 16 residues. The CDR3 nucleotides read TGTGCCAGTAGTATGGCAGGGTCGGTGCGGAGCTATGGCTACACCTTC. It specifies CASSMAGSVRSYGYTF.

This clone was seen just once. This chain joins TRBV10-1 and TRBJ2-2; tentatively, D is TRBD1 (7 bases). Per germline, CDR1 WNHNN and CDR2 SYGVQD (reference sequence). Trimming shortened V by 10 bases and J by 6 bases, and 15 bases separated the two germline ends. The CDR3 runs 13 residues. The CDR3 DNA sequence: TGCGCCAAAGACGACAGGGAGGCCGGGGAGCTGTTTTTT. The encoded protein is CAKDDREAGELFF.

The rearrangement joins TRBV5-1 to TRBJ1-2; 7 bases align to TRBD1. CDR1 and CDR2 from the germline V gene are SGHRS and YFSETQ. The CDR3 is made up of 16 amino acids. With 6 bases clipped from V and 6 bases from J, the junction kept 17 bases outside the gene matches. CDR3 coding DNA: TGCGCCAGCAACGTCGGAGTAGACAGGGAAAGGGATGGCTACACCTTC. Its translation is CASNVGVDRERDGYTF.

The rearrangement joins TRBV5-1 to TRBJ1-2, with 11 positions matching TRBD1. The length of the CDR3 is 15 residues. With V trimmed by 4 bases and J by 7 bases, 9 bases remained unmatched. CDR1 is SGHRS, CDR2 YFSETQ, per germline. The CDR3 region has the DNA TGCGCCAGCAGCCCCCCCGGGACAGGGGGATCTGGCTACACCTTC. This translates into CASSPPGTGGSGYTF.

The chain uses TRBV12-5 and TRBJ1-2; D gene ambiguous. Deletions cut 6 bases from V and 0 bases from J, with 8 bases between. CDR3 length: 13 amino acids. Germline V CDR1 and CDR2: LGHNT, FRNRAP. The CDR3 loop reads CASGPTSNYGYTF. The CDR3 DNA is TGTGCTAGTGGCCCGACATCTAACTATGGCTACACCTTC.

A few counts support this clone. At one end, the junction sequence differs from germline, possibly due to a read error. The rearrangement uses TRBV11-2 and TRBJ2-7; D may be TRBD2 (5 bases). Per the germline V gene, CDR1 is SGHAT and CDR2 is FQNNGV. The CDR3 is 13 amino acids. The CDR3 bases are TGTGCCAGCAGCTTAGTAGAGACGGGAACGACCGACTTC. It translates to CASSLVETGTTDF.

The chain joins TRBV27 to TRBJ2-6, with 11 bases identical to TRBD1. Germline lookup yields CDR1 MNHEY and CDR2 SMNVEV (reference sequence). V trimming: 5 bases; J trimming: 2 bases; junction bases outside the gene matches: 20. CDR3 size: 22 residues. The CDR3 reads CASSPSRDRGLVGRTGANVLTF. The DNA for the CDR3 is TGTGCCAGCAGTCCGAGCCGGGACAGGGGGTTAGTCGGCAGGACTGGGGCCAACGTCCTGACTTTC. The full variable domain, its missing parts supplied by reference TRBV27 and TRBJ2-6, is EAQVTQNPRYLITVTGKKLTVTCSQNMNHEYMSWYRQDPGLGLRQIYYSMNVEVTDKGDVPEGYKVSRKEKRNFPLILESPSPNQTSLYFCASSPSRDRGLVGRTGANVLTFGAGSRLTVL.

This clone was seen only once. V is TRBV10-2 and J is TRBJ1-2, with D possibly matching TRBD1 (5 bases). CDR1 WSHSY and CDR2 SAAADI come from the germline V gene. This CDR3 spans 13 amino acids. The V end was cut by 10 bases, the J end by 6 bases, with 18 bases between. CDR3 DNA: TGCGCCACCCATTTCAGGGCGGTGGATGGCTACACCTTC. It encodes CATHFRAVDGYTF.

The J gene is TRBJ1-2, the V gene TRBV18; D not resolved. Germline V gives CDR1 KGHSH, CDR2 LQKENI. The CDR3 sequence is 15 residues long. V was clipped by 2 bases and J by 7 bases, with 17 bases between them. CDR3 amino acids: CASSPVPGLGGGYTF. The CDR3 nucleotides read TGTGCCAGCTCACCAGTCCCGGGGTTGGGAGGTGGCTACACCTTC.

This chain joins TRBV5-1 and TRBJ2-7; D uncertain. This CDR3 has 13 amino acids. Looked up from germline, CDR1 is SGHRS and CDR2 is YFSETQ. Deletions cut 0 bases from V and 3 bases from J, with 7 bases between. The CDR3 sequence: CASSLGVSYEQYF. In nucleotides, the CDR3 is TGCGCCAGCAGCTTGGGAGTTAGCTACGAGCAGTACTTC. Combining the CDR3 with reference TRBV5-1 and TRBJ2-7 gives the whole variable domain KAGVTQTPRYLIKTRGQQVTLSCSPISGHRSVSWYQQTPGQGLQFLFEYFSETQRNKGNFPGRFSGRQFSNSRSEMNVSTLELGDSALYLCASSLGVSYEQYFGPGTRLTVT.

The V call is TRBV19, the J call TRBJ2-1; D not resolved. The V gene lost 5 bases and the J gene lost 8 bases, with 16 bases spanning the gap. CDR1 and CDR2 (germline): LNHDA, SQIVND (reference sequence). CDR3 length equals 14 residues. DNA for the CDR3: TGTGCCAGTAGTGCGTTAGGCACTCATGATGAGCAGTTCTTC. Translating gives CASSALGTHDEQFF.

This rearrangement joins TRBV19 to TRBJ1-1; D is possibly TRBD1 (6 bases). This CDR3 spans 14 amino acids. Germline CDR1 LNHDA, CDR2 SQIVND (reference sequence). V was trimmed by 9 bases and J by 1 base, leaving 15 bases between them. This CDR3 is CASIAGGPNTEAFF. In DNA form, the CDR3 reads TGTGCCAGCATCGCGGGGGGCCCGAACACTGAAGCTTTCTTT.

The chain combines TRBV19 with TRBJ1-1; D may be TRBD1 (5 bases). CDR3 length equals 17 residues. Trimming removed 4 bases from V and 0 bases from J, with 18 bases in between. Germline-derived CDR1 and CDR2 are LNHDA and SQIVND (reference sequence). CDR3 region: CASSTRHGTSMNTEAFF. In DNA form, the CDR3 reads TGTGCCAGTAGTACCCGTCATGGGACGAGTATGAACACTGAAGCTTTCTTT.

The chain carries TRBV12-3 or TRBV12-4 and TRBJ1-5; D is unclear. CDR3 size: 13 residues. Trimming removed 2 bases at V and 4 bases at J, with 6 bases between. The CDR3 bases are TGTGCCAGCAGTTTAAACAGAAATCAGCCCCAGCATTTT. It translates to CASSLNRNQPQHF.